In its sample, the clone carrying this T cell receptor beta chain was seen a few times. No antigen is known for it. This specimen comes from a study of post-analysis software for immune sequencing data. Background on the study: The disease courses spanned relapsing-remitting, secondary progressive and progressive-relapsing forms of multiple sclerosis.

The CDR3 covers 13 residues. V was trimmed by 6 bases and J by 2 bases, leaving 11 bases between them. CDR1 and CDR2 from the germline V gene are SQVTM and ANQGSEA. Findings and limits, study-wide: With TRBV5-6, TRBV5-1 and TRBV20-1 included, 4 to 6 TRBV segments were more frequent in patients than in controls.

Every TCR beta cDNA library bore unique molecular identifiers. Via MiXCR, TCRdb re-called the PCR reads, giving one row per CDR3 protein. The table has 250,000 to 300,000 distinct CDR3 sequences, 35% to 40% seen once; the top ten hold 4.5% to 5.5%. This TCR was recovered from a girl between 5 and 17 years old with multiple sclerosis. The chain combines TRBV29-1 with TRBJ1-3; no clear D gene. Sequencing was done on a sample of blood. The CDR3 reads CSVIQEPGNTIYF. In nucleotides, the CDR3 is TGCAGCGTCATTCAGGAACCTGGAAACACCATATATTTT.